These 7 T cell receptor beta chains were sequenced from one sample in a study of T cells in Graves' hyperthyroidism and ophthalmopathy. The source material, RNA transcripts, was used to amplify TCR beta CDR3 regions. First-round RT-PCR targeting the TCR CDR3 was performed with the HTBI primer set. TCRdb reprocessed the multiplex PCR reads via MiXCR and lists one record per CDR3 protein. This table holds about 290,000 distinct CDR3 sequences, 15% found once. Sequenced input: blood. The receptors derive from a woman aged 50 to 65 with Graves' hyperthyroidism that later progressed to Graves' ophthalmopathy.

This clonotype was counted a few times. CDR3 residues: CASSLTGRPQHF. DNA for the CDR3: TGTGCCAGCAGTTTGACCGGGCGGCCCCAGCATTTT. The V call is TRBV27, the J call TRBJ1-5; D gene uncertain. V was pared by 3 bases and J by 9 bases, with 9 bases between. The CDR3 consists of 12 residues. Per germline, CDR1 MNHEY and CDR2 SMNVEV (reference sequence).

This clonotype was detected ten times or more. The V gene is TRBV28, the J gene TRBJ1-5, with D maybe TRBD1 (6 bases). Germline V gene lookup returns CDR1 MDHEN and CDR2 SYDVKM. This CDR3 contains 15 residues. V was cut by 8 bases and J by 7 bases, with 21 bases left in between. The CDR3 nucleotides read TGTGCCAGCTTTGGGGGCGGTTTTGAGGGCCAGCCCCAGCATTTT. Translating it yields CASFGGGFEGQPQHF.

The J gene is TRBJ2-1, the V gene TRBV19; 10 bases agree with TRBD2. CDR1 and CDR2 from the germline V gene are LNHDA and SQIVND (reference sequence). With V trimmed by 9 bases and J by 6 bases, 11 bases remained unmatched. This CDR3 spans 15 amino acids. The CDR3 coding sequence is TGTGCCAGCGGACCCGGGACTAGCGATACCAATGAGCAGTTCTTC. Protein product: CASGPGTSDTNEQFF. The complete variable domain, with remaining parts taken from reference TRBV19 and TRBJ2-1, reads DGGITQSPKYLFRKEGQNVTLSCEQNLNHDAMYWYRQDPGQGLRLIYYSQIVNDFQKGDIAEGYSVSREKKESFPLTVTSAQKNPTAFYLCASGPGTSDTNEQFFGPGTRLTVL.

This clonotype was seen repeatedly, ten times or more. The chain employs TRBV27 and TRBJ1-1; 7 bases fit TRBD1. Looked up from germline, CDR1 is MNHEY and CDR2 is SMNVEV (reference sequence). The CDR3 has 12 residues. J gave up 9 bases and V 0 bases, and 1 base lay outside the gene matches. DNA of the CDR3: TGTGCCAGCAGTTTATCGACAGGGCAAGCTTTCTTT. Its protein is CASSLSTGQAFF.

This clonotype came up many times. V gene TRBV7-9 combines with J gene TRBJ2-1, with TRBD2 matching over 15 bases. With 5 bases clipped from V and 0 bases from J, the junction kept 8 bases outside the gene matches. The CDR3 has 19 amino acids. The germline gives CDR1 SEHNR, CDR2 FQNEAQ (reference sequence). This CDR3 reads CASSHTGLAGGSSYNEQFF. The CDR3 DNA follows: TGTGCCAGCAGCCATACCGGACTAGCGGGAGGGAGCTCCTACAATGAGCAGTTCTTC.

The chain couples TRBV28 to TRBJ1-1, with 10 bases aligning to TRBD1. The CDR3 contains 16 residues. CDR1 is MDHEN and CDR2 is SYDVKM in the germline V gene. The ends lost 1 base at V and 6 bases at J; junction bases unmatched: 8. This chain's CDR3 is CASSLLTGGAPAEAFF. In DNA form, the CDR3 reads TGTGCCAGCAGTTTATTGACAGGGGGCGCTCCCGCTGAAGCTTTCTTT.

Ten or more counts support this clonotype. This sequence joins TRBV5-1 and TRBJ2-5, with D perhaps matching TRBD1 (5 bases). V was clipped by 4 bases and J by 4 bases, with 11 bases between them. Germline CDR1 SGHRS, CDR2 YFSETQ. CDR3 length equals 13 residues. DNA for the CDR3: TGCGCCAGCAGCGATCAGGGTGGAGAGACCCAGTACTTC. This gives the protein CASSDQGGETQYF.